Described below is a single TCR beta chain sequence and its context. Repertoires were generated with immunoSEQ multiplex PCR, while TCRdb's copy carries only in-frame clones and drops some. The table includes approximately 110,000 clones, approximately 86% detected once. This sample was included in a study of PD-L1 blockade in urothelial cancer. Losses at the gene ends were 3 bases for V and 4 bases for J; bases not matched to a gene: 2. CDR1 and CDR2 from the germline V gene are KGHSH and LQKENI. The CDR3 extends over 15 amino acids. This clonotype was sampled from a man in his fifties with urothelial cancer. This sequence joins TRBV18 and TRBJ2-7; 14 nucleotides match TRBD2. The material sequenced was PBMCs, taken around atezolizumab (anti-PD-L1) treatment. This chain's CDR3 is CASSPGTSGSYEQYF. CDR3 nucleotide sequence: TGTGCCAGCTCACCCGGGACTAGCGGGAGTTACGAGCAGTACTTC.